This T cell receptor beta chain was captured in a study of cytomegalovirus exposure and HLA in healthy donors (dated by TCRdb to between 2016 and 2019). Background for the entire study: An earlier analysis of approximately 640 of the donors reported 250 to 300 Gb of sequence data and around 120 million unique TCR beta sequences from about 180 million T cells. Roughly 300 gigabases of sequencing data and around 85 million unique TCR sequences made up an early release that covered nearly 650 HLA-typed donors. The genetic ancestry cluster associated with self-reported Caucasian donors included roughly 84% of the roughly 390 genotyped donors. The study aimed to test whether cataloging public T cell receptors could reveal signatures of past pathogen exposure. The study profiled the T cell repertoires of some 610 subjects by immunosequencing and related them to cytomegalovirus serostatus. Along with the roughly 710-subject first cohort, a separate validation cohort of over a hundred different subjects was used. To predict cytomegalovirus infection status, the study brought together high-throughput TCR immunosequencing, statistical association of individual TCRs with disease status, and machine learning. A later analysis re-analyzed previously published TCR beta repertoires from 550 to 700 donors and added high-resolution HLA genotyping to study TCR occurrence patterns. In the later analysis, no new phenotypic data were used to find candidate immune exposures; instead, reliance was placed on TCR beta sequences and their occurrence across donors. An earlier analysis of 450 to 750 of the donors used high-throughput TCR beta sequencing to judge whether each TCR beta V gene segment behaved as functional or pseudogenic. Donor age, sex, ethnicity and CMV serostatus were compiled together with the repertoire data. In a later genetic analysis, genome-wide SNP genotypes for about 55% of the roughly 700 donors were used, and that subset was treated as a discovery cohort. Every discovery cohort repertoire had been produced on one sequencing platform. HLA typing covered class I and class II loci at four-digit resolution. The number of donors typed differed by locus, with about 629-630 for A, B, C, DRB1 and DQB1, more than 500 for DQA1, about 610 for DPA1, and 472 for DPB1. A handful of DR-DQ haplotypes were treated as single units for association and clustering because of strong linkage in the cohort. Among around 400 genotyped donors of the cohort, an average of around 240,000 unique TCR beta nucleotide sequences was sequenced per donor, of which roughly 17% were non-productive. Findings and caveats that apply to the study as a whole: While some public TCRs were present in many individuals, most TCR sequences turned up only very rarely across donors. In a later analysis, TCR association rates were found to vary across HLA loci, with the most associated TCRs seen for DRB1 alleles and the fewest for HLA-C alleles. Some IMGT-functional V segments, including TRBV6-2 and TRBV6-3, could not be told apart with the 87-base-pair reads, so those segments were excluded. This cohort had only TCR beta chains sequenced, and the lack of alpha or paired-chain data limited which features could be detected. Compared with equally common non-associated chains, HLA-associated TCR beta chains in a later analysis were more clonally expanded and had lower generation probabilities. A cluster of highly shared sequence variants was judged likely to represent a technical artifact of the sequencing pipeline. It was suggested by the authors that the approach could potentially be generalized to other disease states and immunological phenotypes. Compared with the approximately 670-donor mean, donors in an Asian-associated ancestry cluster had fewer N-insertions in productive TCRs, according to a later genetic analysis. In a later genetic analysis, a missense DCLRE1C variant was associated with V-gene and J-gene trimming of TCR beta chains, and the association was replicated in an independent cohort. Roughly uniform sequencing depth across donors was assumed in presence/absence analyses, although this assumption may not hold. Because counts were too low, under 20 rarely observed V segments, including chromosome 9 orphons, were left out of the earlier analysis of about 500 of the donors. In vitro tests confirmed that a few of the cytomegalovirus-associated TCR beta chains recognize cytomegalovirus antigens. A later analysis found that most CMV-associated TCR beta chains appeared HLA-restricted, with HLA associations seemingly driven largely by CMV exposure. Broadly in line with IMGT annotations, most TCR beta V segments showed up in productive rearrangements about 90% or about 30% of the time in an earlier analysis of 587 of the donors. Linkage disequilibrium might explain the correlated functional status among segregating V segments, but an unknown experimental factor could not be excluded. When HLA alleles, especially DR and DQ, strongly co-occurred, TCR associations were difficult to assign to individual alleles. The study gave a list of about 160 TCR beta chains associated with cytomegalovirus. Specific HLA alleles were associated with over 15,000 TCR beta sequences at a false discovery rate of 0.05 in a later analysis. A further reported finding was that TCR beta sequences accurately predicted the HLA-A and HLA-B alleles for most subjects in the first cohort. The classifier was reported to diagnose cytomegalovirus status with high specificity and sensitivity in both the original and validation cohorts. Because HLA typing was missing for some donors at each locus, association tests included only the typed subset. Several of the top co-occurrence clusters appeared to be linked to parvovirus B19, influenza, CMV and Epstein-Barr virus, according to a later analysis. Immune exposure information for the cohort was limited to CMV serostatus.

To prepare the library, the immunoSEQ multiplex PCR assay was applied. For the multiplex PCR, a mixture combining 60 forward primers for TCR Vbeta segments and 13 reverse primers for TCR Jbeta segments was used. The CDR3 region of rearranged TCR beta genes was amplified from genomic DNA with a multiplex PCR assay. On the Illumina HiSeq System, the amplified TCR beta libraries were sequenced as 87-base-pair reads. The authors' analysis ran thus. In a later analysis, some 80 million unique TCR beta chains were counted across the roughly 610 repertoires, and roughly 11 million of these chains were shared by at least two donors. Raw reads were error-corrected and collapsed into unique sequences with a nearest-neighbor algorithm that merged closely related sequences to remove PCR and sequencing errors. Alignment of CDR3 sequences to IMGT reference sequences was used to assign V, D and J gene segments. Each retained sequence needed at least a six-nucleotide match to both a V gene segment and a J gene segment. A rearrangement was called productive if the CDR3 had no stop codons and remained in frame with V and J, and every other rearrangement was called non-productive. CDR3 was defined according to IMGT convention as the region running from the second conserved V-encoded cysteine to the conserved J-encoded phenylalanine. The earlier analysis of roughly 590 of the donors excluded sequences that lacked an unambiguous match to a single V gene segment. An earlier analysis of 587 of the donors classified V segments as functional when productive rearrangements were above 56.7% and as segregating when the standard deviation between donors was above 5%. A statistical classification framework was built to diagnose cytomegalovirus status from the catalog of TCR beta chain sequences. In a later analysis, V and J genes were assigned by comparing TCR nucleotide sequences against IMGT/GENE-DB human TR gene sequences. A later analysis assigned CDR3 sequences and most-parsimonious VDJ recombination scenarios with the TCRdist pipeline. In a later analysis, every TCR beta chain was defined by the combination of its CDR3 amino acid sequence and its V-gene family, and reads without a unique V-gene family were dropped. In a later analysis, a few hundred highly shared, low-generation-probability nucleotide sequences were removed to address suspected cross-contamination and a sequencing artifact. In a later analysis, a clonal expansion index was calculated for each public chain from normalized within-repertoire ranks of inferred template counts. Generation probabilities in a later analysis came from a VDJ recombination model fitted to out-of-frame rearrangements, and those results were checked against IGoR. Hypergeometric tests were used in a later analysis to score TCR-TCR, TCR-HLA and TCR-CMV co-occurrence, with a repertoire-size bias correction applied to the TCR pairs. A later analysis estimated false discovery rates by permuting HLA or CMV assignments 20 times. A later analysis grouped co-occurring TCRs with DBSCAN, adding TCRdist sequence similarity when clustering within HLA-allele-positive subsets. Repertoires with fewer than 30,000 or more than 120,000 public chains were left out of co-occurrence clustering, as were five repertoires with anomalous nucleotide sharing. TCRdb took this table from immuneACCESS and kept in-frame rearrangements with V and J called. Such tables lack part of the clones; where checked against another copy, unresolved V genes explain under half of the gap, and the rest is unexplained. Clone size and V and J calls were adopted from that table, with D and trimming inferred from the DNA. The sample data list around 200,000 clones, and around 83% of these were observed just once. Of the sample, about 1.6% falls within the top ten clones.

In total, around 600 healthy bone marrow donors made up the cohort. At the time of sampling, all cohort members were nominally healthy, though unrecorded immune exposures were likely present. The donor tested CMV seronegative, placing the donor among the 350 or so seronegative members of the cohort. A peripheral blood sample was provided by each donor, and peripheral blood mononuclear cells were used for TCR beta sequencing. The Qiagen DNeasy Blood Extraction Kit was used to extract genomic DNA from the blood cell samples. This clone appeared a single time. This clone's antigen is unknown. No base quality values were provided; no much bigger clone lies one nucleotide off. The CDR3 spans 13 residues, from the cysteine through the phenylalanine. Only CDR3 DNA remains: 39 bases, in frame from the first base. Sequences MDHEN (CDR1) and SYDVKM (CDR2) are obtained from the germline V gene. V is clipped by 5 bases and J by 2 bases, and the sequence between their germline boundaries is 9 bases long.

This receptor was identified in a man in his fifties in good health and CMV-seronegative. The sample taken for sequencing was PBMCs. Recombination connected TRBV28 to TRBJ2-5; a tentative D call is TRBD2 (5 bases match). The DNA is TGTGCCAGCAGTCCTCCGGGGCAAGAGACCCAGTACTTC. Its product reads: CASSPPGQETQYF.